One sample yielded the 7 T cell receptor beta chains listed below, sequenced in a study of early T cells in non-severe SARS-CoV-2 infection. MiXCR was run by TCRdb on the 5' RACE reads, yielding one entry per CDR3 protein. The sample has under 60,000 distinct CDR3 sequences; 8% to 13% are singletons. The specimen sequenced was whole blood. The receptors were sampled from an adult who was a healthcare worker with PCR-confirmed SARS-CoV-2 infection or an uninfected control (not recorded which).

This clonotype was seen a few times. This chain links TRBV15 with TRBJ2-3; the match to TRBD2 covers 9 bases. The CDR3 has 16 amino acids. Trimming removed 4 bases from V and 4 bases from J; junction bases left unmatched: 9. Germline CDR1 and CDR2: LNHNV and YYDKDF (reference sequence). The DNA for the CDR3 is TGTGCCACCAGCAATCCGGGACTAGCTAGGTCAGATACGCAGTATTTT. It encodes CATSNPGLARSDTQYF.

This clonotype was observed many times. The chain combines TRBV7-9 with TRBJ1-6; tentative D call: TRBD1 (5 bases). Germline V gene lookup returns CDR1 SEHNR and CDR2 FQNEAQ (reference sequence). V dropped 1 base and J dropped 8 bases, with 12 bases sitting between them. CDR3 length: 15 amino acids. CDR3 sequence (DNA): TGTGCCAGCAGCTTAGGAGGGACTGGAGATTCACCCCTCCACTTT. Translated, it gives CASSLGGTGDSPLHF. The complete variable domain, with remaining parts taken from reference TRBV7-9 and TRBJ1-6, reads DTGVSQNPRHKITKRGQNVTFRCDPISEHNRLYWYRQTLGQGPEFLTYFQNEAQLEKSRLLSDRFSAERPKGSFSTLEIQRTEQGDSAMYLCASSLGGTGDSPLHFGNGTRLTVT.

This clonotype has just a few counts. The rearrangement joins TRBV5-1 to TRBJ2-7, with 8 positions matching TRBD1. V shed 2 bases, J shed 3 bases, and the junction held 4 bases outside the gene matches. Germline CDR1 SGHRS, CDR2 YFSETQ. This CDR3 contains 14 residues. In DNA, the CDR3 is TGCGCCAGCAGCTTATGGACAGGGCGCTACGAGCAGTACTTC. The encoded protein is CASSLWTGRYEQYF. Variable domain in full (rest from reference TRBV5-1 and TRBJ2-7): KAGVTQTPRYLIKTRGQQVTLSCSPISGHRSVSWYQQTPGQGLQFLFEYFSETQRNKGNFPGRFSGRQFSNSRSEMNVSTLELGDSALYLCASSLWTGRYEQYFGPGTRLTVT.

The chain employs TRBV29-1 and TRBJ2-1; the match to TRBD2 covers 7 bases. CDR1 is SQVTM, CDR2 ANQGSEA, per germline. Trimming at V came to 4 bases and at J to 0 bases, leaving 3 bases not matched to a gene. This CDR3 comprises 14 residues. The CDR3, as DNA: TGCAGCGTTGGAGGCGGGAGCTCCTACAATGAGCAGTTCTTC. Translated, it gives CSVGGGSSYNEQFF.

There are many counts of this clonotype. The CDR3 nucleotides read TGCAGCGTGGATGACAGGGACGGAAGCTATGGCTACACCTTC. Translation: CSVDDRDGSYGYTF. The V and J genes are TRBV29-1 and TRBJ1-2, with TRBD1 matching 7 bases. The germline V gene encodes CDR1 SQVTM and CDR2 ANQGSEA. Trimming cost V 6 bases and J 4 bases; bases outside gene matches: 11. The CDR3 is made up of 14 amino acids.

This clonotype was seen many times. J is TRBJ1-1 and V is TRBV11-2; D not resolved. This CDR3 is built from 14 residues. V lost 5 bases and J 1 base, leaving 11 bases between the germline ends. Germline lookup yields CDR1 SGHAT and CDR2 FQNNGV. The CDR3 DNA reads TGTGCCAGCAGCGTATTCGTGGGGAACACTGAAGCTTTCTTT. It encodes CASSVFVGNTEAFF. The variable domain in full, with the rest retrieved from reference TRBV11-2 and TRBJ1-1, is EAGVAQSPRYKIIEKRQSVAFWCNPISGHATLYWYQQILGQGPKLLIQFQNNGVVDDSQLPKDRFSAERLKGVDSTLKIQPAKLEDSAVYLCASSVFVGNTEAFFGQGTRLTVV.

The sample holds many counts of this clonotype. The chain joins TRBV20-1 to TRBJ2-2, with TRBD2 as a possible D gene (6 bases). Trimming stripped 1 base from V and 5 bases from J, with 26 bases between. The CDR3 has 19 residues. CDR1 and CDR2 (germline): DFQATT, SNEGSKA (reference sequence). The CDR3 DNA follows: TGCAGTGCTAGAGCGGGAATTTTCAGCGGGCCAGGAGAGACCGGGGAGCTGTTTTTT. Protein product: CSARAGIFSGPGETGELFF.